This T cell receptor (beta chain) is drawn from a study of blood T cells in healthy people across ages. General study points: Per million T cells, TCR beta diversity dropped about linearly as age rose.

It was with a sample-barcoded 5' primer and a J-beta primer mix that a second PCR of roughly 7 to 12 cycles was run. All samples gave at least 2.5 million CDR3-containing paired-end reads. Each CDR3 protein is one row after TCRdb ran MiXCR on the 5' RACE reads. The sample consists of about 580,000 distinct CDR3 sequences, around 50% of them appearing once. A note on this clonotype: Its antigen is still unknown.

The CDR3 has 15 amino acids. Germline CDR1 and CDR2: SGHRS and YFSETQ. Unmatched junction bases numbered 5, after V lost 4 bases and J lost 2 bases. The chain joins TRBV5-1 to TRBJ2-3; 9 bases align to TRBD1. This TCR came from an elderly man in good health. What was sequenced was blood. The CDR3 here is CASSAGQGYTDTQYF. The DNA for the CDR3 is TGCGCCAGCAGCGCCGGACAGGGGTACACAGATACGCAGTATTTT.